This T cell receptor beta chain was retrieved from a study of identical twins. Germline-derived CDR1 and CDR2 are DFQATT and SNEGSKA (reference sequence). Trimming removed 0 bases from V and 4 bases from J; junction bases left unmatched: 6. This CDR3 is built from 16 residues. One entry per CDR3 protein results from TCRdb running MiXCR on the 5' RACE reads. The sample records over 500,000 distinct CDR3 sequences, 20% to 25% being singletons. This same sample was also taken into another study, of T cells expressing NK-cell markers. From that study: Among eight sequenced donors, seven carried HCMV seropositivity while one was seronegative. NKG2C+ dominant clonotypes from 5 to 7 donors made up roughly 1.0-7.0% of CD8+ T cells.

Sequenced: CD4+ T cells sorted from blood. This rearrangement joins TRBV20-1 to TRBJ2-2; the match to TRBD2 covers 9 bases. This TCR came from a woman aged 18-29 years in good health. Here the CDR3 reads CSARESLAGSTGELFF. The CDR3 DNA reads TGCAGTGCTAGAGAAAGTCTAGCGGGGTCCACCGGGGAGCTGTTTTTT.